Here is one TCR beta chain with its context. These data are taken from a study of CD8+ T cells in alopecia areata. The CDR3 sequence is 14 residues long. V was trimmed by 2 bases and J by 2 bases, leaving 10 bases between them. CDR1 and CDR2 from the germline V gene are KGHSH and LQKENI. Investigators isolated RNA and reverse transcribed it into cDNA to act as the sequencing template. Libraries were prepared by immunoSEQ multiplex PCR; TCRdb keeps only in-frame clonotypes and omits some of them. This table holds about 140,000 clones, 45% to 60% found once. Sequenced input: CD4+ T cells sorted from blood. The chain combines TRBV18 with TRBJ2-7, with D maybe TRBD2 (6 bases). The source is a human donor in good health. The CDR3 DNA reads TGTGCCAGCTCACCAGGGAGGCAAACCTACGAGCAGTACTTC. Translated, it gives CASSPGRQTYEQYF.